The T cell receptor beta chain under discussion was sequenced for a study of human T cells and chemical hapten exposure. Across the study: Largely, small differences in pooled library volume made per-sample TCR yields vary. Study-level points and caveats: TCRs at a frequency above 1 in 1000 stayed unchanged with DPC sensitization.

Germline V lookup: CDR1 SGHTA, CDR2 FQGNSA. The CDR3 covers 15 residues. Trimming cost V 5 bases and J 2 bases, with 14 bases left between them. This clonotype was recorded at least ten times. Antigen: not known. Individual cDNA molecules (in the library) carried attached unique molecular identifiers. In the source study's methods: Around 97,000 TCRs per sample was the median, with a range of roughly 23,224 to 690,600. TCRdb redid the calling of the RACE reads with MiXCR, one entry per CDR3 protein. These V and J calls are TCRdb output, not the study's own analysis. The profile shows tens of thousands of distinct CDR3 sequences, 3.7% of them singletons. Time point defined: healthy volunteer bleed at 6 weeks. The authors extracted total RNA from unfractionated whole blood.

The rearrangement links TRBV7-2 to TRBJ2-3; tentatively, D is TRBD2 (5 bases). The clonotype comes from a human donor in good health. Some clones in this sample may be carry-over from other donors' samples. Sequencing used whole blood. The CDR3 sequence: CASSQSPGSTDTQYF. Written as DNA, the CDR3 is TGTGCCAGCAGCCAAAGTCCGGGATCCACAGATACGCAGTATTTT.